The entry that follows covers one T cell receptor beta chain sequence. Its recognized antigen is unknown. There are no base qualities to consult, and no much larger clone falls within one base. CDR1 and CDR2 were assigned from the germline V gene as KGHSH and LQKENI. Including the terminal cysteine and phenylalanine, the CDR3 comprises 14 residues. The entry retains the CDR3 DNA only, 42 bases that are in frame from base 1. The data were obtained in a study of blood T cells in healthy people across ages (dated by TCRdb to the mid-2010s). Regarding the complete study: In model experiments, template switching captured roughly one uniquely barcoded TCR beta cDNA molecule for every two T cells. To track age-related changes in TCR beta repertoire diversity, the study relied on deep sequencing normalized with unique cDNA molecular identifiers. The donors were split into four age groups: young (average approximately 16 years), middle-aged (roughly 40), aged (about 62) and long-lived (under 85). To avoid experimental bias, donors of different ages were spread randomly across the sequencing lanes. The study analyzed two additional independent replicas of 1 million unique cDNA reads from the same blood draw for two donors, one aged 18 to 29 and one aged 80 or older. Broad study findings and their caveats: There was a strong correlation between observed TCR beta diversity and the percentage of naive T cells measured by flow cytometry. Conclusive comparison of naive and antigen-experienced compartments was prevented by the profiling of bulk unsorted PBMCs. As age increased, observed TCR beta diversity per million T cells dropped in a roughly linear way, and a significant reduction was already evident by age 40. Compared with the aged group, the long-lived group had more naive CD4+ T cells, fewer expanded clones and increased TCR diversity, suggesting age selection. The CMV infection status of donors was not known, potentially confounding age-related changes in expanded clonotypes. Total diversity estimates from one million sequenced T cells were considered lower bounds and underestimates.

Preparation of the library involved 5' RACE. This sample was sequenced with an Illumina HiSeq 2500. The second PCR ran for about 6 to 11 cycles and used a J-beta primer mix along with a sample-barcoded 5' primer. A unique molecular identifier was introduced onto each TCR beta cDNA molecule by a template-switch 5' adaptor carrying 12 random nucleotides. Each sample yielded at least 2.5 million CDR3-containing paired-end reads. The Mint cDNA synthesis kit, primed by a TRBC-specific oligonucleotide, was used to synthesize first-strand cDNA from all RNA. After uracil-DNA glycosylase treatment, a first 18-cycle PCR used universal primers M1SS and BC2_uni_R on all cDNA. On the authors' methods: For normalization, 1 million high-quality reads were randomly selected from each sample, with every read carrying a distinct molecular identifier. Reads sharing molecular identifiers were discarded rather than binned into consensus sequences. MiTCR, with a Q25 quality threshold and the strictest error-elimination algorithm, was used for CDR3 identification, clonotype clustering and error correction. A nonparametric unseen species model with Euler transformation was used to estimate lower-bound total TCR beta diversity. TCRdb reprocessing: public reads trimmed at Q25 with fastp, clones called with MiXCR, in-frame beta chains kept. A single entry per CDR3 protein holds the most common genes and DNA from its merged rows. The V and J calls shown here were made by TCRdb, not taken from the authors' results. Recorded for this sample are 650,000 to 800,000 distinct CDR3 sequences; 44% of them occurred a single time. The ten largest clones capture approximately 20% of the sample.

Donors were 40 or so systemically healthy Caucasian individuals from Russia aged roughly 6 to 90 years. Ten milliliters of peripheral blood were collected from each donor into EDTA-treated Vacutainer tubes. Ficoll-Paque density-gradient centrifugation was used to isolate PBMCs, with at least 7 million per sample. Trizol reagent was used to extract total RNA from the PBMCs, yielding at least 6 micrograms per sample. The percentages of naive CD45RAhigh/CD27high T cells were determined by flow cytometry on a PBMC aliquot from every donor. The chain employs TRBV18 and TRBJ2-4; the D segment cannot be called with confidence. The J call could be wrong; TRBJ2-7 is a better fit for the DNA end. Sequencing input: blood. This receptor was obtained from a man aged 55 to 70 in good health. At the DNA level, the sequence is TGTGCCAGCTCAAAAGAGTTCGTAGGCTACGAGCAGTACTTC. Its translation reads: CASSKEFVGYEQYF.